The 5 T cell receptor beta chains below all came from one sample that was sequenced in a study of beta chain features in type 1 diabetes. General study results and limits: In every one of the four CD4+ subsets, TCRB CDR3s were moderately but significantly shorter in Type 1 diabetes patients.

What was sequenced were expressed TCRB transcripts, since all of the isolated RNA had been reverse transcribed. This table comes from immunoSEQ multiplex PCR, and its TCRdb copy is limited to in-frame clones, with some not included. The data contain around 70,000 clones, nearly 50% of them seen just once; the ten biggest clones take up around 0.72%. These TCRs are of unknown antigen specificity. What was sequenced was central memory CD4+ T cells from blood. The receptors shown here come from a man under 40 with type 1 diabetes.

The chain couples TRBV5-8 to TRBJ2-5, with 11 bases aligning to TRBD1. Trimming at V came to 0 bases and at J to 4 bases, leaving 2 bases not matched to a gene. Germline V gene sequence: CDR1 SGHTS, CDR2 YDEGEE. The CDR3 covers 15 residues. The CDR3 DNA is TGTGCCAGCAGCTTGGTAGGGACAGGGGGAGAGACCCAGTACTTC. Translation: CASSLVGTGGETQYF.

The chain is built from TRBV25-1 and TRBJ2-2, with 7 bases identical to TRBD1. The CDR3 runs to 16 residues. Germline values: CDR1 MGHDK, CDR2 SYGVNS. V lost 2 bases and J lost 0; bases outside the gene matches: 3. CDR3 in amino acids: CASSERQGPNTGELFF. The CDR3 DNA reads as TGTGCCAGCAGTGAAAGACAGGGCCCGAACACCGGGGAGCTGTTTTTT.

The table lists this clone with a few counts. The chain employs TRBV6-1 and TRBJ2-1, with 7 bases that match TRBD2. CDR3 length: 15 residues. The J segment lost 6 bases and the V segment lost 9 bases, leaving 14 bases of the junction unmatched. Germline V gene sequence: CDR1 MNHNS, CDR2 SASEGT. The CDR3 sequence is CASGTGGNSANEQFF. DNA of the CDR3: TGTGCCAGTGGTACCGGGGGGAACTCTGCCAATGAGCAGTTCTTC.

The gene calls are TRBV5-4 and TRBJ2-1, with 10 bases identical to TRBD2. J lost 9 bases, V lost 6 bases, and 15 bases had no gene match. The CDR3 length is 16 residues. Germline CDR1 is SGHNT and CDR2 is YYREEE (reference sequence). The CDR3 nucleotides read TGTGCCAGCATCCCGAACGTGGGGACTAGCGACATTGAGCAGTTCTTC. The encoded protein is CASIPNVGTSDIEQFF.

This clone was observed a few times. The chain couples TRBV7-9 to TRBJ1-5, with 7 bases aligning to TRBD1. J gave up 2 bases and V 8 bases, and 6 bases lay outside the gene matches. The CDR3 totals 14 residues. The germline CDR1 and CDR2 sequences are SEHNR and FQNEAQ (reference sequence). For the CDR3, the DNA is TGTGCCAGCTGTCAGGGGGACGGCAATCAGCCCCAGCATTTT. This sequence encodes CASCQGDGNQPQHF.